This record concerns one T cell receptor beta chain sequence. Its matching antigen is unknown. This same CDR3 is encoded by further DNA sequences in the sample. The unexposed donors gave CD4+ T cells in 2011-2018, prior to COVID-19. After less than 11 days of culture, CD4+ T cells were isolated. Fresh IL-2 medium replaced half the medium on days 3 and 7. Clones were read by immunoSEQ multiplex PCR, and TCRdb kept only the in-frame ones, dropping some. The table records under 35,000 clones, 60% to 85% of them present only once. The sample originates from a study of CD4 T cells in relation to SARS-CoV-2 and coronaviruses. Study summary: ViraFEST: roughly ten-day antigen culture of PBMCs, then TCR beta CDR3 sequencing. The negative reference was HIV-1 Nef peptide pool or peptide-free culture.

General observations from the study: Compared with monoreactive clones, crossreactive clones showed significantly weaker SARS-CoV-2 expansion.

Germline CDR1 ENHRY, CDR2 SYGVKD. V shed 5 bases and J shed 0 bases, with 13 bases lying between them. This CDR3 region has 15 residues. The sequenced sample was CD4+ T cells from PBMCs, cultured in vitro. This sequence was found in a human donor in good health. The chain couples TRBV10-3 to TRBJ1-2; D is uncertain. The CDR3 sequence is CAISPGNQANYGYTF. The CDR3 nucleotides are TGTGCCATCAGTCCGGGGAACCAAGCTAACTATGGCTACACCTTC.